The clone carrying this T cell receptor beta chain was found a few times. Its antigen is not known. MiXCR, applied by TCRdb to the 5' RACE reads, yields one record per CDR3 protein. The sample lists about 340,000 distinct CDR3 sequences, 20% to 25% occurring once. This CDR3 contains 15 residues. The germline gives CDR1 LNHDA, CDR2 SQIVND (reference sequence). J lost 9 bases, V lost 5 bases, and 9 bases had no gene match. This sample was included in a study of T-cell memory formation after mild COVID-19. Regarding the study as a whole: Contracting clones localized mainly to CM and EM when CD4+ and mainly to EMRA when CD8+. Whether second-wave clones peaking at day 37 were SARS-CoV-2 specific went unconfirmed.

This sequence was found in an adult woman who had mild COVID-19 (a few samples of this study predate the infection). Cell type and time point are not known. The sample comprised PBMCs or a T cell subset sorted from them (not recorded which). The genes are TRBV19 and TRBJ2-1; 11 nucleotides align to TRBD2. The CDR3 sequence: CASSGLAGLTREQFF. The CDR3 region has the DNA TGTGCCAGTAGTGGACTAGCGGGTCTAACGCGTGAGCAGTTCTTC.